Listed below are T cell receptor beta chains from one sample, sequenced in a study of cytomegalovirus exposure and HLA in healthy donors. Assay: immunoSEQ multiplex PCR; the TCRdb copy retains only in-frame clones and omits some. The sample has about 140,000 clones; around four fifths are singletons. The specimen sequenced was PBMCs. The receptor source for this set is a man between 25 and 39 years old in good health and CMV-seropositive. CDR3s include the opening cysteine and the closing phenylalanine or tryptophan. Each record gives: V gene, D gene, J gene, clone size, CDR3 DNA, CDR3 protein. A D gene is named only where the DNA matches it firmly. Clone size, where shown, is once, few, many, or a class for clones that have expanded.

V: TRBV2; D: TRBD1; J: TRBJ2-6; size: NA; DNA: TGTGCCAGCAGTAGACATAATTCGGACAGGACTGGGGCCAACGTCCTGACTTTC; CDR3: CASSRHNSDRTGANVLTF
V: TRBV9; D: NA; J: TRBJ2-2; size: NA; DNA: TGTGCCAGCAGCGTTTATGGCAGTAACACCGGGGAGCTGTTTTTT; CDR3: CASSVYGSNTGELFF
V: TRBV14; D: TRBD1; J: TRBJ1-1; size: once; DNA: TGTGCCAGCGGCCCACAGGGGGGAAGCACTGAAGCTTTCTTT; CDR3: CASGPQGGSTEAFF
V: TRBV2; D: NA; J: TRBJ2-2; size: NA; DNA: TGTGCCAGCAAGGCAGGGTGGAACACCGGGGAGCTGTTTTTT; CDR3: CASKAGWNTGELFF
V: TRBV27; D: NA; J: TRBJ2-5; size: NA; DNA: TGTGCCAGCAGTTTCCTGGACAGCTCAGAGACCCAGTACTTC; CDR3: CASSFLDSSETQYF
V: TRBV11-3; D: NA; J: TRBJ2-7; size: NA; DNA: TGTGCCAGCAGCTTAGATTTGGCAGGCGAGCAGTACTTC; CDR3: CASSLDLAGEQYF
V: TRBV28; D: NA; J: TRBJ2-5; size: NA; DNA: TGTGCCAGCAGGGGGAGGCTGTGGCAAGAGACCCAGTACTTC; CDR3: CASRGRLWQETQYF
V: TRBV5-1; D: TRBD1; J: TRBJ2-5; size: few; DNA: TGCGCCAGCAGCCGTACTGGGACAGCCCAAGAGACCCAGTACTTC; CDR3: CASSRTGTAQETQYF
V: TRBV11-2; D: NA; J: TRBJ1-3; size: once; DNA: TGTGCCAGCAGCTTAGCGTCCGAGGGAGGCGGGAACACCATATATTTT; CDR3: CASSLASEGGGNTIYF
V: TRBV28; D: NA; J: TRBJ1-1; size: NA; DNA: TGTGCCAGCAGTTTGAGTACAGGACCTTCCTCTGAAGCTTTCTTT; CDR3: CASSLSTGPSSEAFF
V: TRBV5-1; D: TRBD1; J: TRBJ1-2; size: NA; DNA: TGCGCCAGCAGATTCCAGGGGGCCGTTGGCTACACCTTC; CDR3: CASRFQGAVGYTF
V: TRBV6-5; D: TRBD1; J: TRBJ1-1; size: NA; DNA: TGTGCCAGCAGTGACAGGGGGCGAACTGAAGCTTTCTTT; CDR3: CASSDRGRTEAFF
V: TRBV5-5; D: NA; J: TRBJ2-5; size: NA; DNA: TGTGCCAGCAGTCCCGACAGGCCACAGACCCAGTACTTC; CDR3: CASSPDRPQTQYF
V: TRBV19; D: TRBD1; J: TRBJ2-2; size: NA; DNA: TGTGCCAGTAGCCCCTCGACAGGGTCGAGCACCGGGGAGCTGTTTTTT; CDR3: CASSPSTGSSTGELFF
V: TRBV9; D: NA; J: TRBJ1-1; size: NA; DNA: TGTGCCAGCAGCGCATTAGGGGTTATGAACACTGAAGCTTTCTTT; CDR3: CASSALGVMNTEAFF
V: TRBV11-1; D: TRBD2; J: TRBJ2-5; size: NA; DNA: TGTGCCAGCAGCTCCCAACTAGCGGGAGAAGAGACCCAGTACTTC; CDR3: CASSSQLAGEETQYF
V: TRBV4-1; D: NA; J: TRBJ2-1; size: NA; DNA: TGCGCCAGCAGGGCCCAGGGCCCCTACAATGAGCAGTTCTTC; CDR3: CASRAQGPYNEQFF
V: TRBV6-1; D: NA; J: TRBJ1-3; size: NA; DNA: TGTGCCAGCAGTGAGAGACAGGTCTCTGGAAACACCATATATTTT; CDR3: CASSERQVSGNTIYF
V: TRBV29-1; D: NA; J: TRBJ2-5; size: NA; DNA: TGCAGCGTTGAAATCCCAGCGGGTGGAGGGACCCAGTACTTC; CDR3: CSVEIPAGGGTQYF
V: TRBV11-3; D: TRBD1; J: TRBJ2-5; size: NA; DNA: TGTGCCAGCAGCTCCGAAGGACAGGGTAAAGAGACCCAGTACTTC; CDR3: CASSSEGQGKETQYF
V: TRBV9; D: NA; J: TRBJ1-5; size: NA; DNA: TGTGCCAGCAGCACAACAGGGATCAATCAGCCCCAGCATTTT; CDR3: CASSTTGINQPQHF
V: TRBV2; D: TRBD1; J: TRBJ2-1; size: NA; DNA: TGTGCCAGCAGTGAACGGGACAGGGGTTTTAATGAGCAGTTCTTC; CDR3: CASSERDRGFNEQFF
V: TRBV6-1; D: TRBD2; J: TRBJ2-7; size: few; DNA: TGTGCCAGCAGTGAAGCGCGGGGGTACTCCTACGAGCAGTACTTC; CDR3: CASSEARGYSYEQYF
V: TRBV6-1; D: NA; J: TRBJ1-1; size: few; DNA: TGTGCCACCTTCCCAGGAAACTTCATGAACACTGAAGCTTTCTTT; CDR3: CATFPGNFMNTEAFF
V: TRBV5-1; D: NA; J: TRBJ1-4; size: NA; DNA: TGCGCCAGCAGCTTGGGTCCTGCAACTAATGAAAAACTGTTTTTT; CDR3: CASSLGPATNEKLFF